This TCR beta chain is drawn from a study of control samples from healthy donors and cancer patients. This CDR3 is 13 amino acids long. Germline V gene lookup returns CDR1 SGHDT and CDR2 YYEEEE. Turning to this clone: One end of the junction does not line up with germline, which may come from a read error.

TCRdb's table, derived via immunoSEQ multiplex PCR, lists solely in-frame clones and lacks some. The repertoire consists of 150,000 to 180,000 clones, with approximately 94% occurring once and the leading ten covering 5.5% to 6%. The sample taken for sequencing was blood. The receptor's source is a man aged 40-55 years in good health. The chain joins TRBV5-6 to TRBJ1-5; D is uncertain. CDR3 sequence: CASSLLGKQPQHF. CDR3 DNA: TGTGCCAGCAGCTTGTTGGGCAAGCAGCCCCAGCATTTT.